The 10 T cell receptor beta chains below come from one sample, sequenced in a study of T-cell reconstitution after alpha-beta-depleted transplantation in children. Study results and limitations: Once a year had passed after transplant, T-cell counts and diversity came mostly from newly produced T cells.

Unique molecular identifiers were incorporated during preparation of the TCRbeta library. TCRdb used MiXCR to reprocess the PCR reads, holding one entry per CDR3 protein. The sample holds about 300,000 distinct CDR3 sequences; almost 8% are singletons and the top ten take around 10%. Antigen specificity for these receptors is unknown. Here the sequenced sample was peripheral blood, taken 360 days after TCRalphabeta/CD19-depleted stem cell transplant. These receptors originate from a female patient between 2 and 10 years old who had a stem cell transplant for Fanconi anemia, so the T cells may come from the graft donor.

V and J are TRBV7-9 and TRBJ2-6; unclear D gene. The CDR3 spans 16 residues. Looked up from germline, CDR1 is SEHNR and CDR2 is FQNEAQ (reference sequence). V lost 6 bases and J lost 4, with 16 bases in between. Here the CDR3 reads CASSENYSPGANVLTF. The CDR3 DNA reads as TGTGCCAGCAGTGAAAACTACAGCCCCGGGGCCAACGTCCTGACTTTC.

This clonotype occurred many times. The genes are TRBV12-3 or TRBV12-4 and TRBJ1-1; D unresolved. With 3 bases removed from V and 0 bases from J, the gap between germline ends came to 11 bases. This CDR3 is built from 15 residues. The CDR3 reads CASSFSRLLNTEAFF. The CDR3 DNA reads TGTGCCAGCAGTTTCAGTAGGCTGCTGAACACTGAAGCTTTCTTT.

Ten or more counts support this clonotype. V and J are TRBV6-5 and TRBJ2-7; D gene uncertain. V was pared by 0 bases and J by 2 bases, with 8 bases between. Germline CDR1 reads MNHEY; CDR2 reads SVGAGI. CDR3 size: 14 residues. CDR3 sequence: CASSYSSRPYEQYF. The CDR3 DNA reads as TGTGCCAGCAGTTACTCGTCCAGGCCCTACGAGCAGTACTTC.

This clonotype showed up just once. V gene TRBV4-1 combines with J gene TRBJ2-1; no clear D. The CDR3 has 13 amino acids. The germline V gene has CDR1 MGHRA and CDR2 YSYEKL. V gave up 0 bases and J gave up 10 bases, with 10 bases separating them. CDR3 protein: CASSQDLPQEQFF. In nucleotides, the CDR3 is TGCGCCAGCAGCCAAGATCTCCCTCAGGAGCAGTTCTTC.

This clonotype was seen a few times. The J gene is TRBJ2-7, the V gene TRBV2; 12 bases are a match to TRBD2. Germline values: CDR1 SNHLY, CDR2 FYNNEI. Trimming took 4 bases from V and 2 from J; bases not matched to a gene: 3. The CDR3 has 15 amino acids. The CDR3 nucleotides are TGTGCCAGCAGTGTTTCTAGCGGGGGGGCCTACGAGCAGTACTTC. Translating it yields CASSVSSGGAYEQYF.

The table lists this clonotype with many counts. The chain recombines TRBV20-1 with TRBJ2-3; the D call may be TRBD1 or TRBD2 (5 bases each). Between the trimmed V and J ends, which lost 0 bases and 9 bases, there was a span of 13 bases. The CDR3 loop spans 13 amino acids. Per germline, CDR1 DFQATT and CDR2 SNEGSKA (reference sequence). CDR3 in amino acids: CSARDTPWGTQYF. The CDR3 coding sequence is TGCAGTGCTAGAGATACCCCTTGGGGGACGCAGTATTTT.

In its sample, this clonotype was seen many times. This chain joins TRBV27 and TRBJ1-2, with 9 bases matching TRBD1. Germline lookup yields CDR1 MNHEY and CDR2 SMNVEV (reference sequence). V trimming: 4 bases; J trimming: 5 bases; junction bases outside the gene matches: 5. The CDR3 loop spans 14 amino acids. CDR3 nucleotide sequence: TGTGCCAGCAGTTCTCAGACAGGGGGGTATGGCTACACCTTC. This translates into CASSSQTGGYGYTF.

This clonotype was counted at least ten times. The chain employs TRBV5-1 and TRBJ1-1, with D hard to call. The CDR3 is 13 amino acids. From germline, CDR1 is SGHRS and CDR2 YFSETQ. The V gene lost 1 base and the J gene lost 4 bases, with 8 bases spanning the gap. The DNA of the CDR3 is TGCGCCAGCAGCTTGAGGTTGAGCACTGAAGCTTTCTTT. Translation: CASSLRLSTEAFF.

This clonotype was detected ten times or more. The chain has TRBV7-8 and TRBJ1-3; D remains ambiguous. CDR1 is SGHVS and CDR2 is FQNEAQ in the germline V gene. The CDR3 has 13 residues. V lost 4 bases, J lost 3 bases, and 7 bases lay in between. The CDR3 region has the DNA TGTGCCAGCAGCTCTAACAGTGGAAACACCATATATTTT. It specifies CASSSNSGNTIYF.

This clonotype was seen at least ten times. The CDR3 bases are TGCAGTGCGGACCCGGGACTAGCGTGGGAGACCCAGTACTTC. Translating gives CSADPGLAWETQYF. This rearrangement joins TRBV20-1 to TRBJ2-5; 10 bases map to TRBD2. CDR3 length: 14 residues. Germline assignment: CDR1 DFQATT and CDR2 SNEGSKA (reference sequence). Germline trimming cut 6 bases from V and 5 bases from J; bases unmatched to any gene: 9.